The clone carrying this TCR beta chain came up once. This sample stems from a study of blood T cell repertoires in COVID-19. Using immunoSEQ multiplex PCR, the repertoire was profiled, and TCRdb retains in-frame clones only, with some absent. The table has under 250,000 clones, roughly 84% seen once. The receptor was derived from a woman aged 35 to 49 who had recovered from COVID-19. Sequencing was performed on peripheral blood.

The CDR3 is CASSLIFGQTNYGYTF. CDR3 sequence (DNA): TGTGCCAGCAGTTTAATTTTTGGGCAGACTAACTATGGCTACACCTTC. This chain joins TRBV27 and TRBJ1-2, with unresolved D. The CDR3 loop spans 16 amino acids. Germline V gene lookup returns CDR1 MNHEY and CDR2 SMNVEV (reference sequence). V was cut by 2 bases and J by 0 bases, with 13 bases left in between.